One and the same sample provided the 14 T cell receptor beta chains below, sequenced in a study of OX40 agonist ivuxolimab in advanced cancers. Assay: immunoSEQ multiplex PCR; the TCRdb copy retains only in-frame clones and omits some. The profile shows about 21,000 clones, about 88% of them singletons. The starting material was CD4+ or CD8+ T cells sorted from blood, obtained in a trial of the OX40 agonist ivuxolimab. Receptors were obtained from an adult with an advanced solid tumor such as melanoma, head and neck, liver or kidney cancer.

This clone was found once. The rearrangement links TRBV13 to TRBJ2-6; 8 positions agree with TRBD2. The V gene end was trimmed by 5 bases and the J gene end by 1 base; junction bases not matched to a gene: 10. The CDR3 runs to 18 residues. CDR1 and CDR2 (germline): PRHDT, FYEKMQ (reference sequence). The CDR3 DNA reads TGTGCCAGCAGCCCTCGACTAGCGAGATTTTCTGGGGCCAACGTCCTGACTTTC. It codes for CASSPRLARFSGANVLTF.

The rearrangement joins TRBV7-9 to TRBJ1-2; D gene uncertain. V gave up 1 base and J gave up 7 bases, with 7 bases separating them. This CDR3 is 12 amino acids long. Germline V gives CDR1 SEHNR, CDR2 FQNEAQ (reference sequence). CDR3 coding DNA: TGTGCCAGCAGCTTAGGACGCACTGGCTACACCTTC. This translates into CASSLGRTGYTF.

The J gene is TRBJ2-5, the V gene TRBV7-8; the D call may be TRBD1 or TRBD2 (5 bases each). V shed 4 bases and J shed 4 bases, with 13 bases lying between them. CDR1 and CDR2 from the germline V gene are SGHVS and FQNEAQ. The CDR3 consists of 14 residues. Written as DNA, the CDR3 is TGTGCCAGCAGCTCGTCAACTGGGGGAGAGACCCAGTACTTC. Translating it yields CASSSSTGGETQYF.

The genes are TRBV11-2 and TRBJ1-2; unclear D gene. This CDR3 has 13 amino acids. V shed 1 base and J shed 13 bases, with 16 bases lying between them. CDR1 and CDR2 (germline): SGHAT, FQNNGV. CDR3 sequence: CASSLVDRGDCTF. CDR3 DNA: TGTGCCAGCAGCTTAGTTGATCGGGGAGATTGCACCTTC.

The CDR3 bases are TGTGCCAGCAGCTTGGACAGGGATCAGCCCCAGCATTTT. This translates into CASSLDRDQPQHF. The chain couples TRBV11-2 to TRBJ1-5; 8 nucleotides align to TRBD1. Germline lookup yields CDR1 SGHAT and CDR2 FQNNGV. CDR3 length: 13 residues. The V and J ends lost 3 bases and 5 bases, in that order; junction bases with no gene match: 0.

The rearrangement uses TRBV11-2 and TRBJ1-2; no clear D. Germline-derived CDR1 and CDR2 are SGHAT and FQNNGV. The V end was cut by 4 bases, the J end by 7 bases, with 4 bases between. The CDR3 length is 10 residues. In DNA form, the CDR3 reads TGTGCCAGCAGCTCCGGTGGCTACACCTTC. Its protein is CASSSGGYTF.

The chain is built from TRBV30 and TRBJ2-5, with D possibly being TRBD2 (5 bases). Per the germline V gene, CDR1 is GTSNPN and CDR2 is SVGIG (reference sequence). Trimming pared 5 bases from V and 4 bases from J, leaving 11 bases between. This CDR3 comprises 12 residues. The CDR3 bases are TGTGCCTGGGGTGGAGGTGCAGAGACCCAGTACTTC. This codes for CAWGGGAETQYF.

The rearrangement joins TRBV14 to TRBJ2-1; no reliable D call. Trimming took off 8 bases at V and 7 bases at J, with 12 bases between the two ends. The CDR3 sequence is 12 residues long. The V gene's germline CDR1 is SGHDN and CDR2 FVKESK. The CDR3: CASSNIGNEQFF. In DNA form, the CDR3 reads TGTGCCAGCTCAAATATAGGGAATGAGCAGTTCTTC.

This chain links TRBV7-2 with TRBJ2-7, with D tentatively TRBD2 (6 bases). Germline V gene sequence: CDR1 SGHTA, CDR2 FQGNSA. The CDR3 totals 14 residues. V lost 5 bases to trimming and J lost 7 bases, with 18 bases between them. CDR3 protein: CASSPPREPWEQYF. CDR3 DNA sequence: TGTGCCAGCAGCCCCCCACGGGAGCCCTGGGAGCAGTACTTC.

Points on this clone: The sample carries other DNA sequences with the same CDR3. The chain is built from TRBV7-9 and TRBJ1-1; possibly TRBD1 for D (6 bases). This CDR3 has 14 amino acids. V lost 1 base to trimming and J lost 4 bases, with 10 bases between them. CDR1 and CDR2 (germline): SEHNR, FQNEAQ (reference sequence). The CDR3 nucleotides are TGTGCCAGCAGCTTAGGGGGGCGCGGCACTGAAGCTTTCTTT. It translates to CASSLGGRGTEAFF.

This chain's CDR3 is CASRAQSRGAYNEQFF. The CDR3, as DNA: TGTGCCAGCAGGGCCCAATCCCGGGGAGCCTACAATGAGCAGTTCTTC. This sequence joins TRBV2 and TRBJ2-1; D might be TRBD2 (5 bases). Per germline, CDR1 SNHLY and CDR2 FYNNEI. Trimming stripped 6 bases from V and 2 bases from J, with 17 bases between. The CDR3 totals 16 residues. Full variable domain (missing parts from reference TRBV2 and TRBJ2-1): EPEVTQTPSHQVTQMGQEVILRCVPISNHLYFYWYRQILGQKVEFLVSFYNNEISEKSEIFDDQFSVERPDGSNFTLKIRSTKLEDSAMYFCASRAQSRGAYNEQFFGPGTRLTVL.

DNA of the CDR3: TGTGCCATCAGTGAATCAGGCTTACGAGCTTACACTGAAGCTTTCTTT. Translated, it gives CAISESGLRAYTEAFF. V usage is TRBV10-3 and J usage is TRBJ1-1; D is uncertain. Germline lookup yields CDR1 ENHRY and CDR2 SYGVKD. Trimming shortened V by 3 bases and J by 3 bases, and 17 bases separated the two germline ends. The CDR3 has 16 residues.

The chain has TRBV16 and TRBJ2-2; D is uncertain. The V gene's germline CDR1 is KGHSY and CDR2 FQNENV. Trimming left V 1 base short and J 5 bases short, with 5 bases between. The CDR3 totals 13 residues. CDR3 DNA sequence: TGTGCCAGCAGCCAATTCAAAACCGGGGAGCTGTTTTTT. Translating it yields CASSQFKTGELFF.

The rearrangement joins TRBV6-5 to TRBJ2-1; TRBD2 is a possible D gene (6 bases). Trimming removed 2 bases at V and 8 bases at J, with 19 bases between. Per germline, CDR1 MNHEY and CDR2 SVGAGI. This CDR3 is 16 amino acids long. This CDR3 reads CASSYAISGQWDEQFF. The CDR3 nucleotides read TGTGCCAGCAGTTACGCAATTAGCGGACAATGGGATGAGCAGTTCTTC.